This T cell receptor (beta chain) was identified during a study of blood T cells in healthy people across ages. Comment on this clonotype: Its antigen is currently unknown.

From germline, CDR1 is DFQATT and CDR2 SNEGSKA (reference sequence). The CDR3 contains 14 residues. V lost 7 bases, J lost 2 bases, and 12 bases lay in between. Study observations and caveats: Both higher diversity and more naive CD4+ cells marked long-lived donors when set against aged donors.

Sample-barcoded 5' priming and a J-beta primer mix drove a second PCR of roughly 7 to 11 cycles. TCRdb re-analysed the 5' RACE reads in MiXCR, keeping a single row per CDR3 protein. The table shows around 1.5 million distinct CDR3 sequences, with 30% to 35% occurring only once. What was sequenced was blood. The receptor's source is a woman aged 25-40 years in good health. The chain carries TRBV20-1 and TRBJ1-6, with D possibly being TRBD1 (5 bases). CDR3 in amino acids: CSVVRGAYNSPLHF. CDR3 coding DNA: TGCAGTGTGGTGAGGGGCGCCTATAATTCACCCCTCCACTTT.